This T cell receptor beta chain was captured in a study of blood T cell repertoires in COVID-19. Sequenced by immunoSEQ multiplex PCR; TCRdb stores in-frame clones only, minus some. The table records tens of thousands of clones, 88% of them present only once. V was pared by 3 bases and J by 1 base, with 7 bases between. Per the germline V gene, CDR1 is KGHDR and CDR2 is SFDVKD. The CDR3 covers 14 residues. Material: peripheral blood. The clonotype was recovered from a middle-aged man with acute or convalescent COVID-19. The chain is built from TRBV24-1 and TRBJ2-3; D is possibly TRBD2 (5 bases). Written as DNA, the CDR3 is TGTGCCACCAGTGATCTTAGCGGCACAGATACGCAGTATTTT. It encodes CATSDLSGTDTQYF.